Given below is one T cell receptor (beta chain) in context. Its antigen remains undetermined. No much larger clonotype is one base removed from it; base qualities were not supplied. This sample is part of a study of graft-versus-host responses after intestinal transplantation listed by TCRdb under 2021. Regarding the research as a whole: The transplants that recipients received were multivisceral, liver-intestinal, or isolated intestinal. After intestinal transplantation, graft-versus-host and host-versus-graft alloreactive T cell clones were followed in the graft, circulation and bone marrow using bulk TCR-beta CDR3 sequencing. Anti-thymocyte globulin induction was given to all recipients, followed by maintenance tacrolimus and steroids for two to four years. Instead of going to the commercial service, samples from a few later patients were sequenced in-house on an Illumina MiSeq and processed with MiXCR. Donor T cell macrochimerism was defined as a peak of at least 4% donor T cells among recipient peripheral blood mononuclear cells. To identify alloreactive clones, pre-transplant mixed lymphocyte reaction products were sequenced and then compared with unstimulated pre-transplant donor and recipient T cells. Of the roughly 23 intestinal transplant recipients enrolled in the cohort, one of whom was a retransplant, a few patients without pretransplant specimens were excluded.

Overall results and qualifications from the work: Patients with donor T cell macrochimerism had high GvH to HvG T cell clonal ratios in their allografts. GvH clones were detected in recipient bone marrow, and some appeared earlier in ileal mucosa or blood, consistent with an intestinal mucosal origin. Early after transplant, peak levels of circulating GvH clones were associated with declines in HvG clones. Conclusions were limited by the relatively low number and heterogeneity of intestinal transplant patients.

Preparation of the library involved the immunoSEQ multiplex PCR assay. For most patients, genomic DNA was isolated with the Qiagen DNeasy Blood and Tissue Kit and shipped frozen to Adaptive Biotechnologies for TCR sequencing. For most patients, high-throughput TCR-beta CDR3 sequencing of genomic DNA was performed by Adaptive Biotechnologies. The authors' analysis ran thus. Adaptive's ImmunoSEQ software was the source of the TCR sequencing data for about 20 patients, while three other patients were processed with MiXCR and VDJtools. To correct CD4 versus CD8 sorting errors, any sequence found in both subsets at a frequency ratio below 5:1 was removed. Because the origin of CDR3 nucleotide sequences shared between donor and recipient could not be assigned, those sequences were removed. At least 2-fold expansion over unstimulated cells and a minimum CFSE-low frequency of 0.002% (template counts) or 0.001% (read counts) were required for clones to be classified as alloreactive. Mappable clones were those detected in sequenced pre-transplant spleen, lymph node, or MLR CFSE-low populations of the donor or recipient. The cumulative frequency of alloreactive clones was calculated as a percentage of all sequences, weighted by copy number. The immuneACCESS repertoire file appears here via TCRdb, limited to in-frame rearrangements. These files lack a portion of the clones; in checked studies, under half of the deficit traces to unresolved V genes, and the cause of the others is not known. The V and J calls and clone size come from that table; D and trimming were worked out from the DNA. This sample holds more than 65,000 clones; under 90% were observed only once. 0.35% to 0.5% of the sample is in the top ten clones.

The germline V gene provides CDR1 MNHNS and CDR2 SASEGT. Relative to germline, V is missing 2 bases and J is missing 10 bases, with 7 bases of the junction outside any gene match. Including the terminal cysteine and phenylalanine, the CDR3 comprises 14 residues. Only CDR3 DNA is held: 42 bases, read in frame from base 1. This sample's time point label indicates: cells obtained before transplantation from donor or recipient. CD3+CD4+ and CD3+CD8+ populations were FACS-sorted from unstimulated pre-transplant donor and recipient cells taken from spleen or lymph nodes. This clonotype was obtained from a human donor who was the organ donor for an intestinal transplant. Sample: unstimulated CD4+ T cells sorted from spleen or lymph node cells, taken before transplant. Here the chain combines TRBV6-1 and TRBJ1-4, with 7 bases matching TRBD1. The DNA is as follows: TGTGCCAGCAGTGAAAGGGGGCCGTATTTAAAACTGTTTTTT. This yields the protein CASSERGPYLKLFF.